This T cell receptor beta chain was retrieved from a study of cytomegalovirus exposure and HLA in healthy donors. Study-level information: Per a later analysis, the roughly 670 first-cohort and more than 100 validation repertoires shared one platform.

CDR1 is SNHLY and CDR2 is FYNNEI in the germline V gene. The ends were cut back, 7 bases at V and 1 base at J, with 7 bases in the middle. The CDR3 contains 12 residues. Donors came from a validation cohort of 95 to 150 subjects, distinct from the first 666-subject cohort. Profiled with immunoSEQ multiplex PCR; TCRdb holds only in-frame clones, not every one. The data contain around 130,000 clones, 89% of them singletons. This receptor was obtained from a man younger than 40 in good health and CMV-seronegative. The sequenced sample consisted of PBMCs. This chain links TRBV2 with TRBJ1-2, with D uncertain. The CDR3 loop reads CASKILNYGYTF. Here the CDR3 DNA reads TGTGCCAGCAAAATACTTAACTATGGCTACACCTTC.